This entry concerns a single TCR beta chain. With 60 Vbeta and 13 Jbeta primers, the PCR was carried out. The repertoire was sequenced with immunoSEQ multiplex PCR; TCRdb's copy has only in-frame clones and lacks some. The sample lists some 220,000 clones, roughly 78% occurring once. The record originates from a study of cytomegalovirus exposure and HLA in healthy donors. V lost 2 bases and J lost 7; bases outside the gene matches: 9. CDR3 length: 14 residues. Germline CDR1 and CDR2: SGHRS and YFSETQ. The chain recombines TRBV5-1 with TRBJ2-7; 7 nucleotides match TRBD2. This TCR came from a boy between 10 and 17 years old in good health and CMV-seronegative. The sequencing sample was made of PBMCs. CDR3 sequence (DNA): TGCGCCAGCAGCTTAACGGCGGGAGCTGGTGAGCAGTACTTC. Translating it yields CASSLTAGAGEQYF.